This T cell receptor beta chain appears in the sequencing data of a study of T cells in Graves' hyperthyroidism and ophthalmopathy. After removal of 5 bases from V and 5 bases from J, the junction contained 7 bases not matched to a gene. This CDR3 is 16 amino acids long. This clonotype was counted many times. From RNA transcripts, TCR beta CDR3 regions were amplified. HTBI primers drove first-round RT-PCR of the TCR CDR3. TCRdb analysed the multiplex PCR reads with MiXCR anew, one entry per CDR3 protein. The sample consists of under 800,000 distinct CDR3 sequences, approximately 15% of them appearing once.

This receptor was taken from a young woman with Graves' hyperthyroidism. The sample consisted of blood. The V and J genes are TRBV12-3 or TRBV12-4 and TRBJ2-3; 13 bases line up with TRBD2. The CDR3: CASSPPGLAGQDTQYF. Written as DNA, the CDR3 is TGTGCCAGCAGTCCCCCGGGACTAGCGGGACAAGATACGCAGTATTTT.